These T cell receptor beta chains were read from a single sample in a study of tumor-infiltrating lymphocytes in primary liver carcinoma. TCRdb reanalysed the multiplex PCR reads using MiXCR and keeps one entry per CDR3 protein. The sample shows 50,000 to 65,000 distinct CDR3 sequences, around 64% of them seen only once. The sample consisted of liver tumor tissue from sampling region 4. All receptors come from a middle-aged man with primary liver carcinoma and hepatitis B virus infection. CDR3s leave out the opening cysteine and the closing phenylalanine or tryptophan. The D gene is left open where the match is weak.

v_gene | d_gene | CDR3aa
TRBV10-3 | NA | AISTGGQKNNEAF
TRBV6-5 | TRBD2 | ASSAGLAGAETQY
TRBV6-5 | NA | ASSPAAWAIYGYT
TRBV11-2 | NA | AGSLDRLANEKLF
TRBV6-1 | NA | ASRGTRGALDTGELF
TRBV11-2 | NA | ASSLMVSTGALL
TRBV6-5 | TRBD2 | ASGAGLTGAEAQY
TRBV5-6 | TRBD1 | TSSSGTGVTWELF
TRBV28 | TRBD1 | ASKTGAQETQY
TRBV6-6 | NA | AISVARGTGELF
TRBV11-2 | NA | ASNLEMGGNQPQH
TRBV5-1 | TRBD2 | ASSSGLVTYTQY
TRBV5-1 | TRBD2 | ASSLALELAANTGELF
TRBV18 | NA | ASSPPFRGSNTEAF
TRBV4-2 | TRBD1 | ASSQAATGGTGVNVLT
TRBV2 | NA | ASGYGSWYEQY
TRBV12-3/TRBV12-4 | NA | AIGRGVDGHT
TRBV29-1 | TRBD2 | SVTLAANTVELF
TRBV5-4 | TRBD1 | ASSQIGTVMNTEAF
TRBV2 | NA | ASSTGSETQY
TRBV5-6 | TRBD2 | ASSFPGLAYEQY
TRBV7-2 | NA | ASSRGSGQSLTQY
TRBV6-5 | TRBD1 | ASSWDRNDQLQH
TRBV7-9 | TRBD2 | ASSGRTSGNQRPYKQY
TRBV14 | NA | ASSGAGVGEQY
TRBV29-1 | NA | SVEDTVGNEQF
TRBV6-6 | NA | ASSPDSVNEKLY
TRBV5-1 | NA | ASRGAGLDTQC
TRBV30 | NA | ALRLENTEAF
TRBV5-5 | TRBD1 | ASSSGTVLPEQY
TRBV11-2 | TRBD2 | ASTSRGSSYNEQF
TRBV12-3/TRBV12-4 | NA | ASSLVGVSSEQY
TRBV6-6 | TRBD1 | TSSLSPTGGQPQH
TRBV29-1 | NA | SVGRGQSEAF
TRBV11-3 | NA | ASSLENANTGELF
TRBV11-1 | TRBD1 | ASNLTSPGQGNDEQS
TRBV10-3 | NA | AISEARQEQH
TRBV29-1 | TRBD1 | SVGTGLQPQH
TRBV5-4 | TRBD1 | ASSKDRGLYEQY
TRBV29-1 | NA | SLGRDGYEQY
TRBV28 | NA | TSSSRIGSNGKLF
TRBV7-9 | NA | ASSARQFTGELF
TRBV28 | TRBD2 | ASSDARLAGRETQY